This T cell receptor (beta chain) was captured in a study of cytomegalovirus exposure and HLA in healthy donors. Study-wide results and caveats: It was taken for granted in presence/absence analyses that sequencing depth across donors was roughly uniform. Cytomegalovirus-associated TCR beta chains were listed, numbering more than 150.

This PCR relied on a set of 60 Vbeta primers and 13 Jbeta primers. Clones were read by immunoSEQ multiplex PCR, and TCRdb kept only the in-frame ones, dropping some. The sample has some 99,000 clones; 55% to 75% are singletons. The germline V and J ends were trimmed by 2 bases and 3 bases, with 8 bases remaining between them. The germline gives CDR1 GTSNPN, CDR2 SVGIG (reference sequence). The CDR3 runs to 12 residues. Turning to this clone: Its target is not known.

The chain is built from TRBV30 and TRBJ2-7; D perhaps matches TRBD1 (6 bases). The TCR sequence derives from a woman in her 70s in good health and CMV-seropositive. Sequenced: PBMCs. The CDR3 sequence is CAWSHRVYEQYF. CDR3 in DNA: TGTGCCTGGAGTCACAGGGTCTACGAGCAGTACTTC.